The 27 T cell receptor beta chains given below trace back to one sample, sequenced in a study of low-dose radiotherapy and immunotherapy resistance in tumors. Time point: after trial treatment. Specified treatment: LDRT plus nivolumab, ipilimumab, low-dose cyclophosphamide and aspirin (RACIN trial). TRAV- and TRBV-specific primers were used for first-strand cDNA, which covered alpha and beta chains. A constant-region primer paired with the V-primer adapter amplified TCRs over about 19 PCR cycles. TCRdb re-called the reads with MiXCR, one entry per CDR3 protein. Seen here are around 58,000 distinct CDR3 sequences, about 25% observed once, and the top ten hold approximately 6.4%. The material was PBMCs, obtained after low-dose radiotherapy plus immunotherapy. All receptors derive from a male donor with prostate cancer.

In this sample, this clonotype turned up many times. The rearrangement links TRBV20-1 to TRBJ2-1; D could derive from TRBD1 or TRBD2 (6 bases each). The V end lost 1 base, the J end lost 0 bases, and 10 bases lay between the germline ends. The CDR3 covers 15 residues. Germline CDR1 is DFQATT and CDR2 is SNEGSKA (reference sequence). CDR3 sequence reads: CSARGGAVSYNEQFF. In nucleotides, the CDR3 is TGCAGTGCTAGAGGGGGGGCGGTCTCCTACAATGAGCAGTTCTTC.

This clonotype was seen many times. The V call is TRBV20-1, the J call TRBJ2-1; the D gene is possibly TRBD2 (5 bases). Germline-derived CDR1 and CDR2 are DFQATT and SNEGSKA (reference sequence). The CDR3 runs to 15 residues. The V gene lost 3 bases and the J gene lost 15 bases, with 27 bases spanning the gap. The DNA for the CDR3 is TGCAGTGCTAGTCTGACCGGAGGTGCGTCGATCCCCCCGTTCTTC. Protein sequence: CSASLTGGASIPPFF.

The CDR3 is CASSPWGGLDEQFF. CDR3 nucleotide sequence: TGTGCCAGCTCACCGTGGGGTGGTCTCGATGAGCAGTTCTTC. V is TRBV18 and J is TRBJ2-1; unclear D gene. V was clipped by 3 bases and J by 8 bases, with 14 bases between them. CDR3 length equals 14 residues. Per germline, CDR1 KGHSH and CDR2 LQKENI.

This clonotype was seen at least ten times. This chain connects TRBV5-5 to TRBJ1-4; 8 bases align to TRBD1. The junction had 3 bases not matched to a gene; V was cut back by 0 bases and J by 5 bases. This CDR3 has 15 amino acids. CDR1 and CDR2 (germline): SGHKS, YYEKEE (reference sequence). The chain's CDR3 is CASSLVWTGNEKLFF. The CDR3 region has the DNA TGTGCCAGCAGCTTGGTGTGGACAGGGAATGAAAAACTGTTTTTT. Combining the CDR3 with reference TRBV5-5 and TRBJ1-4 gives the whole variable domain DAGVTQSPTHLIKTRGQQVTLRCSPISGHKSVSWYQQVLGQGPQFIFQYYEKEERGRGNFPDRFSARQFPNYSSELNVNALLLGDSALYLCASSLVWTGNEKLFFGSGTQLSVL.

Comments on this clonotype: The DNA is left out, because the CDR3 cannot be placed on it with certainty; the CDR3 is given as TCRdb lists it. The chain is built from TRBV4-2 and TRBJ1-5; TRBD1, the table's D call, was not compared with the DNA. The CDR3 spans 24 residues, counting both ends. Germline lookup yields CDR1 LGHNA and CDR2 YNFKEQ. This CDR3 is CASTNQTSMYLCASNTGGNQPQHF.

This clonotype was seen at least ten times. The chain uses TRBV6-1 and TRBJ1-2, with 7 positions matching TRBD1. Germline CDR1 MNHNS, CDR2 SASEGT. The CDR3 has 13 residues. The V gene end was trimmed by 5 bases and the J gene end by 8 bases; junction bases not matched to a gene: 8. This CDR3 is CASSHRTGLGYTF. DNA for the CDR3: TGTGCCAGCAGTCATAGGACAGGACTGGGCTACACCTTC.

This clonotype has only a few counts. This chain links TRBV11-2 with TRBJ1-4, with D maybe TRBD1 (5 bases). Deletions cut 1 base from V and 8 bases from J, with 14 bases between. Per germline, CDR1 SGHAT and CDR2 FQNNGV. CDR3 length equals 15 residues. CDR3 region: CASSLGGTNREKLFF. The CDR3 coding sequence is TGTGCCAGCAGCTTAGGGGGCACAAACCGCGAAAAACTGTTTTTT.

This clonotype is medium-sized by share. The chain has TRBV2 and TRBJ2-7, with 7 bases fitting TRBD1. There are 14 residues in the CDR3. Unmatched junction bases numbered 5, after V lost 4 bases and J lost 2 bases. The germline gives CDR1 SNHLY, CDR2 FYNNEI. The CDR3, as DNA: TGTGCCAGCAGTGTCTACAGGGGCGCCTACGAGCAGTACTTC. This gives the protein CASSVYRGAYEQYF.

The chain carries TRBV6-4 and TRBJ2-1; no reliable D call. This CDR3 has 13 residues. Germline CDR1 MRHNA, CDR2 SNTAGT. With 2 bases removed from V and 7 bases from J, the gap between germline ends came to 9 bases. CDR3 bases: TGTGCCAGCAGTGACGAGGTCCATAATGAGCAGTTCTTC. Translating it yields CASSDEVHNEQFF.

This clonotype was found many times. The chain employs TRBV14 and TRBJ1-1; unclear D gene. The length of the CDR3 is 13 residues. Trimming removed 6 bases at V and 1 base at J, with 9 bases between. Germline CDR1 SGHDN, CDR2 FVKESK. The CDR3 loop reads CASRGVPNTEAFF. The CDR3 DNA sequence: TGTGCCAGCAGGGGTGTCCCGAACACTGAAGCTTTCTTT.

This clonotype was counted at least ten times. The rearrangement joins TRBV24-1 to TRBJ2-1; D is possibly TRBD2 (5 bases). V gave up 4 bases and J gave up 10 bases, with 7 bases separating them. The V gene's germline CDR1 is KGHDR and CDR2 SFDVKD. This CDR3 has 11 residues. The CDR3, as DNA: TGTGCCACCAGTGAGGCGGGCGAGCAGTTCTTC. Protein sequence: CATSEAGEQFF.

In DNA form, the CDR3 reads TGTGCCAGCAGCCCCGGGACAGGGGGCAGCCGGACCCAGTACTTC. Translating gives CASSPGTGGSRTQYF. The rearrangement uses TRBV7-2 and TRBJ2-5, with 12 bases aligning to TRBD1. V was clipped by 5 bases and J by 7 bases; unmatched bases: 8. The CDR3 has 15 amino acids. Germline V lookup: CDR1 SGHTA, CDR2 FQGNSA.

There are many counts of this clonotype. CDR3 region: CASSQPGQYNEQFF. As DNA, the CDR3 is TGCGCCAGCAGCCAACCGGGACAGTACAATGAGCAGTTCTTC. The chain links TRBV4-1 to TRBJ2-1, with 7 bases that match TRBD1. CDR1 and CDR2 from the germline V gene are MGHRA and YSYEKL. This CDR3 has 14 residues. V shed 2 bases, J shed 4 bases, and the junction held 2 bases outside the gene matches.

This clonotype was observed many times. In nucleotides, the CDR3 is TGTGCCAGCAGTTTCCAGGGGGCAAGTAATGGCTACACCTTC. Translation gives CASSFQGASNGYTF. This chain joins TRBV7-2 and TRBJ1-2, with TRBD1 matching 8 bases. Unmatched junction bases numbered 9, after V lost 6 bases and J lost 6 bases. This CDR3 has 14 residues. Germline values: CDR1 SGHTA, CDR2 FQGNSA.

This clonotype was picked up many times. CDR3 region: CASSLGTSGGREQFF. The CDR3, as DNA: TGTGCCAGCAGCTTGGGGACTAGCGGGGGGCGGGAGCAGTTCTTC. This chain connects TRBV7-8 to TRBJ2-1; TRBD2 aligns across 15 bases. V shed 3 bases and J 10 bases; nucleotides not matched to a gene: 4. This CDR3 has 15 residues. CDR1 is SGHVS and CDR2 is FQNEAQ in the germline V gene.

V usage is TRBV27 and J usage is TRBJ2-1; D not certain. Between the trimmed V and J ends, which lost 4 bases and 10 bases, there was a span of 14 bases. The CDR3 runs 13 residues. The V gene's germline CDR1 is MNHEY and CDR2 SMNVEV (reference sequence). The CDR3 coding sequence is TGTGCCAGCAGTTACAATGGCATGGGAGAGCAGTTCTTC. This translates into CASSYNGMGEQFF.

The table lists this clonotype with many counts. This chain uses TRBV7-3 with TRBJ2-2, with 8 bases that match TRBD2. Germline-derived CDR1 and CDR2 are SGHTA and FQGTGA. Trimming took 0 bases from V and 0 from J; bases not matched to a gene: 0. This CDR3 is built from 16 residues. The DNA for the CDR3 is TGTGCCAGCAGCTTAACTAGCGGGACGAACACCGGGGAGCTGTTTTTT. It is translated as CASSLTSGTNTGELFF.

The chain has TRBV4-2 and TRBJ2-7, with TRBD2 matching 12 bases. CDR3 length: 17 amino acids. V lost 0 bases and J lost 0; bases outside the gene matches: 3. Germline V gene sequence: CDR1 LGHNA, CDR2 YNFKEQ. CDR3 sequence: CASSQETSGGFSYEQYF. The CDR3 DNA sequence: TGTGCCAGCAGCCAAGAGACTAGCGGGGGATTCTCCTACGAGCAGTACTTC.

This clonotype was counted ten times or more. This chain connects TRBV6-6 to TRBJ2-2; D call uncertain. The ends were cut back, 8 bases at V and 4 bases at J, with 11 bases in the middle. From germline, CDR1 is MNHNY and CDR2 SVGAGI (reference sequence). The length of the CDR3 is 13 residues. The CDR3: CASSQASTGELFF. CDR3 in DNA: TGTGCCAGCTCGCAGGCGAGCACCGGGGAGCTGTTTTTT.

The table lists this clonotype with many counts. V gene TRBV19 combines with J gene TRBJ2-2, with D perhaps matching TRBD2 (7 bases). The CDR3 loop spans 18 amino acids. Germline CDR1 is LNHDA and CDR2 is SQIVND (reference sequence). Trimming cost V 6 bases and J 0 bases, with 20 bases left between them. This chain's CDR3 is CASSKDAGGGANTGELFF. DNA of the CDR3: TGTGCCAGTAGCAAGGATGCCGGCGGGGGCGCGAACACCGGGGAGCTGTTTTTT. The full variable domain, its missing parts supplied by reference TRBV19 and TRBJ2-2, is DGGITQSPKYLFRKEGQNVTLSCEQNLNHDAMYWYRQDPGQGLRLIYYSQIVNDFQKGDIAEGYSVSREKKESFPLTVTSAQKNPTAFYLCASSKDAGGGANTGELFFGEGSRLTVL.

The sample holds one count of this clonotype. V and J are TRBV19 and TRBJ1-4, with 8 positions matching TRBD1. Looked up from germline, CDR1 is LNHDA and CDR2 is SQIVND (reference sequence). This CDR3 comprises 13 residues. Unmatched junction bases numbered 3, after V lost 6 bases and J lost 6 bases. The CDR3: CASRSTGDEKLFF. The CDR3 DNA reads TGTGCCAGTAGGTCGACAGGGGATGAAAAACTGTTTTTT.

This clonotype has at least ten counts. This rearrangement joins TRBV7-9 to TRBJ2-4, with 7 bases identical to TRBD1. Trimming cost V 4 bases and J 1 base; bases outside gene matches: 1. This CDR3 comprises 14 residues. From germline, CDR1 is SEHNR and CDR2 FQNEAQ (reference sequence). CDR3 sequence: CASSSTGAKNIQYF. The CDR3 coding sequence is TGTGCCAGCAGCTCGACAGGGGCCAAAAACATTCAGTACTTC.

This clonotype was observed many times. J is TRBJ2-4 and V is TRBV6-5; D call uncertain. CDR1 is MNHEY and CDR2 is SVGAGI in the germline V gene. The germline V and J ends were trimmed by 2 bases and 2 bases, with 13 bases remaining between them. CDR3 length equals 16 residues. The CDR3 loop reads CASSYTQGRSKNIQYF. As DNA, the CDR3 is TGTGCCAGCAGTTACACTCAAGGCCGGTCCAAAAACATTCAGTACTTC.

This clonotype came up many times. This rearrangement joins TRBV6-5 to TRBJ2-7; 11 bases are a match to TRBD2. The CDR3 runs to 15 residues. V shed 6 bases, J shed 6 bases, and the junction held 10 bases outside the gene matches. Germline-derived CDR1 and CDR2 are MNHEY and SVGAGI. The DNA of the CDR3 is TGTGCCAGCAGACGGACCTTAGCGGGGGGGCTCGAGCAGTACTTC. It codes for CASRRTLAGGLEQYF.

The sample holds many counts of this clonotype. The chain combines TRBV20-1 with TRBJ2-3; TRBD2 matches 8 bases. Germline CDR1 reads DFQATT; CDR2 reads SNEGSKA (reference sequence). The CDR3 contains 18 residues. Unmatched junction bases numbered 17, after V lost 0 bases and J lost 6 bases. Here the CDR3 reads CSARDGGAGAGGRDTQYF. CDR3 bases: TGCAGTGCTAGAGATGGGGGGGCAGGGGCGGGGGGCCGGGATACGCAGTATTTT.

This clonotype was picked up many times. The genes are TRBV11-2 and TRBJ2-1; perhaps D is TRBD1 or TRBD2 (5 bases each). The V gene lost 9 bases and the J gene lost 5 bases, with 11 bases spanning the gap. Germline V lookup: CDR1 SGHAT, CDR2 FQNNGV. This CDR3 spans 12 amino acids. This CDR3 reads CASKRGHNEQFF. CDR3 in DNA: TGTGCCAGTAAAAGGGGACACAATGAGCAGTTCTTC.

This clonotype occurred many times. The chain carries TRBV13 and TRBJ2-1, with 13 bases matching TRBD2. The germline CDR1 and CDR2 sequences are PRHDT and FYEKMQ (reference sequence). V lost 1 base and J lost 7; bases outside the gene matches: 7. The CDR3 loop spans 17 amino acids. Here the CDR3 DNA reads TGTGCCAGCAGCTTAGAACCCGGGACTAGCGGGAATAATGAGCAGTTCTTC. Translating it yields CASSLEPGTSGNNEQFF.